These 13 T cell receptor beta chains originate from one sample sequenced in a study of cytomegalovirus exposure and HLA in healthy donors (dated by TCRdb to 2016 to 2017). Library method: the immunoSEQ multiplex PCR assay. TCRdb took over this immuneACCESS table, retaining in-frame rearrangements with V and J assigned. Such tables are incomplete; in checked studies, under half of the missing clones stem from an unresolved V gene, and the remainder is unexplained. A total of some 64,000 clones appear in this sample, almost 97% of them only once. The ten largest clonotypes hold approximately 1.2% of the sample. Sequencing used PBMCs. Every receptor here comes from a woman aged 18-30 years in good health and CMV-seronegative.

This clone appeared once. The chain employs TRBV6-1 and TRBJ2-7; D remains unclear. The CDR3 contains 11 residues. The V gene lost 8 bases and the J gene lost 3 bases, with 8 bases spanning the gap. Germline CDR1 is MNHNS and CDR2 is SASEGT. The CDR3 region is CASASGYEQYF. CDR3 bases: TGTGCCAGCGCGTCCGGCTACGAGCAGTACTTC.

J is TRBJ2-7 and V is TRBV5-1, with 10 nucleotides matching TRBD2. CDR1 is SGHRS and CDR2 is YFSETQ in the germline V gene. Trimming removed 2 bases from V and 4 bases from J; junction bases left unmatched: 6. The CDR3 consists of 15 residues. This chain's CDR3 is CASSFGLAASYEQYF. The CDR3, as DNA: TGCGCCAGCAGCTTCGGACTAGCGGCCTCTTACGAGCAGTACTTC.

The genes are TRBV6-7 and TRBJ2-2, with D uncertain. TRBV6-7 is an ORF, with its function uncertain. Deletions cut 6 bases from V and 1 base from J, with 6 bases between. The CDR3 length is 13 residues. The CDR3 DNA sequence: TGTGCCAGCAGGGAGCGGAACACCGGGGAGCTGTTTTTT. This translates into CASRERNTGELFF.

The gene calls are TRBV25-1 and TRBJ2-5; possibly TRBD2 for D (8 bases). Trimming shortened V by 5 bases and J by 5 bases, and 18 bases separated the two germline ends. The CDR3 is 15 residues long. The germline V gene has CDR1 MGHDK and CDR2 SYGVNS. This CDR3 reads CASSQGGTSGETQYF. Here the CDR3 DNA reads TGTGCCAGCAGTCAGGGGGGGACTAGTGGGGAGACCCAGTACTTC.

This clone appeared a few times. Other DNA sequences in this sample translate to the same CDR3. The rearrangement joins TRBV7-2 to TRBJ1-5; no clear D gene. The CDR3 is 13 residues long. Germline CDR1 SGHTA, CDR2 FQGNSA. V shed 2 bases and J shed 4 bases, with 6 bases lying between them. The CDR3, as DNA: TGTGCCAGCAGCTTACGCGGGAATCAGCCCCAGCATTTT. Its protein product is CASSLRGNQPQHF.

This chain joins TRBV6-5 and TRBJ2-5; 9 bases match TRBD2. V lost 11 bases, J lost 5 bases, and 12 bases stayed unmatched. The CDR3 covers 14 residues. The V gene's germline CDR1 is MNHEY and CDR2 SVGAGI. CDR3 nucleotide sequence: TGTGCCGTCCAGCGGGGGGTCCTGGCGGAGACCCAGTACTTC. Translating gives CAVQRGVLAETQYF.

This chain connects TRBV7-2 to TRBJ1-1; unclear D gene. The CDR3 has 14 amino acids. Trimming took 5 bases from V and 4 from J, leaving 14 bases between them. Germline-derived CDR1 and CDR2 are SGHTA and FQGNSA. The CDR3 loop is CASSPGQYSTEAFF. In DNA form, the CDR3 reads TGTGCCAGCAGCCCTGGGCAGTACTCCACTGAAGCTTTCTTT. The whole variable domain, remainder taken from reference TRBV7-2 and TRBJ1-1, is GAGVSQSPSNKVTEKGKDVELRCDPISGHTALYWYRQSLGQGLEFLIYFQGNSAPDKSGLPSDRFSAERTGGSVSTLTIQRTQQEDSAVYLCASSPGQYSTEAFFGQGTRLTVV.

J is TRBJ2-3 and V is TRBV5-1; 7 nucleotides match TRBD2. After removal of 4 bases from V and 0 bases from J, the junction contained 8 bases not matched to a gene. The CDR3 covers 16 residues. Germline V gene sequence: CDR1 SGHRS, CDR2 YFSETQ. CDR3 residues: CASSPRWRESTDTQYF. The CDR3 DNA is TGCGCCAGCAGCCCCCGCTGGCGGGAGAGCACAGATACGCAGTATTTT.

The chain links TRBV18 to TRBJ1-1, with D perhaps TRBD1 (5 bases). CDR3 size: 15 residues. The V end lost 6 bases, the J end lost 3 bases, and 17 bases lay between the germline ends. Germline assignment: CDR1 KGHSH and CDR2 LQKENI. The chain's CDR3 is CASSLQLGGDTEAFF. The CDR3 nucleotides are TGTGCCAGCTCCCTCCAACTGGGGGGGGACACTGAAGCTTTCTTT.

The chain recombines TRBV18 with TRBJ2-3; D is uncertain. Deletions cut 1 base from V and 0 bases from J, with 8 bases between. Germline CDR1 is KGHSH and CDR2 is LQKENI. The CDR3 is made up of 15 amino acids. The chain's CDR3 is CASSPRARSTDTQYF. The CDR3 DNA follows: TGTGCCAGCTCACCACGGGCACGAAGCACAGATACGCAGTATTTT.

The chain links TRBV19 to TRBJ2-7; TRBD1 might be the D (6 bases). Germline CDR1 is LNHDA and CDR2 is SQIVND (reference sequence). The CDR3 extends over 13 amino acids. Trimming cost V 3 bases and J 6 bases, with 12 bases left between them. Here the CDR3 reads CASSIGQGTEQYF. CDR3 sequence (DNA): TGTGCCAGTAGTATTGGGCAGGGGACCGAGCAGTACTTC.

The chain combines TRBV18 with TRBJ1-1; D might be TRBD1 (5 bases). Germline V gives CDR1 KGHSH, CDR2 LQKENI. The CDR3 is 16 amino acids. Trimming stripped 3 bases from V and 0 bases from J, with 14 bases between. The CDR3 DNA reads TGTGCCAGCTCACCGGTGGCAGGGAACATGAACACTGAAGCTTTCTTT. Amino acid sequence: CASSPVAGNMNTEAFF.

This chain joins TRBV6-6 and TRBJ2-3; 8 bases are a match to TRBD2. Germline V gives CDR1 MNHNY, CDR2 SVGAGI (reference sequence). CDR3 length equals 15 residues. The ends lost 6 bases at V and 2 bases at J; junction bases unmatched: 7. DNA of the CDR3: TGTGCCAGCAGACGCGGGGGGCCGGTCACAGATACGCAGTATTTT. This codes for CASRRGGPVTDTQYF.